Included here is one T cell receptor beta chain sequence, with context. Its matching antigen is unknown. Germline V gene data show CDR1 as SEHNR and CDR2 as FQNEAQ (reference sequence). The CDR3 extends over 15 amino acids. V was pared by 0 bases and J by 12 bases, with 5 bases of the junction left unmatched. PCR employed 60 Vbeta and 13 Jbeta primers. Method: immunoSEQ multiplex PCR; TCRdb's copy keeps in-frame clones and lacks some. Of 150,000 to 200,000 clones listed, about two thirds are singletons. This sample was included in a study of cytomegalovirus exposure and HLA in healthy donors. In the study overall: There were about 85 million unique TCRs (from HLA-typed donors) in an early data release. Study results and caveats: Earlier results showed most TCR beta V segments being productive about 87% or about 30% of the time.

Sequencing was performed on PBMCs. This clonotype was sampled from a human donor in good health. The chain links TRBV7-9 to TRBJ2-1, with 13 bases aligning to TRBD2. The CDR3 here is CASSLAGLAGFRQFF. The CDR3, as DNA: TGTGCCAGCAGCTTAGCGGGACTAGCGGGGTTTAGGCAGTTCTTC.